This entry lists 14 T cell receptor beta chains sequenced from one sample in a study of CD8 T cells in Susac syndrome. Roughly 0.5 to 1 ug RNA was reverse transcribed with random hexamers. Each CDR3 protein is one row after TCRdb ran MiXCR on the immunoSEQ multiplex PCR reads. The sample has about 120,000 distinct CDR3 sequences; about 90% are singletons. The sequenced sample was CD8+ T cells from PBMCs. These receptor sequences come from a human donor in good health.

The rearrangement uses TRBV19 and TRBJ2-1, with D perhaps matching TRBD1 or TRBD2 (5 bases each). Trimming removed 6 bases from V and 2 bases from J, with 11 bases in between. This CDR3 region has 14 residues. The V gene's germline CDR1 is LNHDA and CDR2 SQIVND (reference sequence). DNA of the CDR3: TGTGCCAGTAGCAGGGAGTTCACCTACAATGAGCAGTTCTTC. This gives the protein CASSREFTYNEQFF.

This clonotype showed up just a few times. V is TRBV12-3 or TRBV12-4 and J is TRBJ2-2; D unclear. The CDR3 spans 13 residues. V was shortened by 11 bases and J by 7 bases, with 17 bases between the two germline ends. The CDR3 DNA reads as TGTGCCGTTACGGCCGTCGCTGGCGGGGAGCTGTTTTTT. Protein product: CAVTAVAGGELFF.

The chain joins TRBV6-2 or TRBV6-3 to TRBJ1-5; D perhaps matches TRBD1 (6 bases). The germline V and J ends were trimmed by 7 bases and 1 base, with 17 bases remaining between them. CDR3 length: 16 residues. CDR1 is MNHEY, CDR2 SVGEGT, per germline. CDR3 DNA: TGTGCCAGCACCCGATCCGGGACACGGAGCAATCAGCCCCAGCATTTT. Translating gives CASTRSGTRSNQPQHF.

The chain uses TRBV10-3 and TRBJ1-3, with D unresolved. Trimming left V 0 bases short and J 0 bases short, with 9 bases between. CDR1 ENHRY and CDR2 SYGVKD come from the germline V gene. This CDR3 spans 16 amino acids. CDR3 loop: CAISESGSSSGNTIYF. The CDR3 bases are TGTGCCATCAGTGAGTCGGGCTCCAGCTCTGGAAACACCATATATTTT.

The chain has TRBV6-2 or TRBV6-3 and TRBJ2-1; the D is unclear. The CDR3 is 13 amino acids. Per the germline V gene, CDR1 is MNHEY and CDR2 is SVGEGT. With 4 bases removed from V and 5 bases from J, the gap between germline ends came to 9 bases. In DNA form, the CDR3 reads TGTGCCAGCAGTTTTTGGCTCAACAATGAGCAGTTCTTC. Protein sequence: CASSFWLNNEQFF.

V and J are TRBV5-1 and TRBJ1-5; D gene unclear. CDR3 size: 15 residues. The V end lost 0 bases, the J end lost 6 bases, and 13 bases lay between the germline ends. The germline V gene encodes CDR1 SGHRS and CDR2 YFSETQ. The DNA for the CDR3 is TGCGCCAGCAGCTTGGTAGGCGCGGCGGGTCAGCCCCAGCATTTT. Its translation is CASSLVGAAGQPQHF.

The chain is built from TRBV3-1 and TRBJ1-5; D is ambiguous. This CDR3 is 15 amino acids long. Trimming took off 1 base at V and 5 bases at J, with 12 bases between the two ends. Germline CDR1 LGHDT, CDR2 YNNKEL (reference sequence). The CDR3 spells CASSQVSGPDQPQHF. The CDR3 region has the DNA TGTGCCAGCAGCCAAGTTTCAGGACCCGATCAGCCCCAGCATTTT.

The chain has TRBV20-1 and TRBJ1-6; D not resolved. V dropped 5 bases and J dropped 7 bases, with 15 bases sitting between them. CDR1 and CDR2 (germline): DFQATT, SNEGSKA (reference sequence). CDR3 length equals 14 residues. CDR3 amino acids: CSAAGPGVNSPLHF. The CDR3 DNA reads TGCAGTGCTGCCGGGCCCGGAGTGAATTCACCCCTCCACTTT.

The chain joins TRBV2 to TRBJ2-7, with D possibly TRBD2 on 5 matching bases. CDR3 length: 14 amino acids. Per the germline V gene, CDR1 is SNHLY and CDR2 is FYNNEI. Trimming cost V 7 bases and J 6 bases, with 19 bases left between them. The CDR3 bases are TGTGCCAGCACCATCTCTGAGGGTTTGGGCGAGCAGTACTTC. It encodes CASTISEGLGEQYF.

This chain links TRBV20-1 with TRBJ1-2; TRBD1 might be the D (6 bases). CDR3 length: 16 amino acids. Germline V CDR1 and CDR2: DFQATT, SNEGSKA (reference sequence). Trimming left V 0 bases short and J 5 bases short, with 19 bases between. This chain's CDR3 is CSARDLNKGGNYGYTF. In DNA, the CDR3 is TGCAGTGCTAGAGATCTTAACAAGGGGGGAAATTATGGCTACACCTTC.

This clonotype was observed a handful of times. The rearrangement uses TRBV7-8 and TRBJ2-7; no clear D gene. The germline V gene encodes CDR1 SGHVS and CDR2 FQNEAQ. CDR3 length: 12 amino acids. Trimming took 5 bases from V and 5 from J, leaving 10 bases between them. The CDR3 reads CASSPPVNEQYF. CDR3 DNA: TGTGCCAGCAGCCCGCCTGTGAACGAGCAGTACTTC.

V is TRBV6-6 and J is TRBJ2-5; D gene uncertain. The length of the CDR3 is 12 residues. The germline CDR1 and CDR2 sequences are MNHNY and SVGAGI (reference sequence). V shed 7 bases and J shed 10 bases, with 16 bases lying between them. The chain's CDR3 is CASTRDTRDQYF. The CDR3 DNA reads as TGTGCCAGCACCCGAGACACGAGAGACCAGTACTTC.

The rearrangement uses TRBV3-1 and TRBJ2-5; D may be TRBD2 (7 bases). CDR3 length: 16 residues. Trimming took 1 base from V and 7 from J, leaving 19 bases between them. The germline V gene encodes CDR1 LGHDT and CDR2 YNNKEL (reference sequence). This chain's CDR3 is CASSQVAGAPSGTQYF. CDR3 nucleotide sequence: TGTGCCAGCAGCCAAGTTGCGGGGGCCCCTAGTGGGACCCAGTACTTC.

This clonotype is a singleton in its sample. This chain connects TRBV5-6 to TRBJ1-1, with 7 bases aligning to TRBD1. V lost 4 bases and J lost 11; bases outside the gene matches: 14. Germline V gives CDR1 SGHDT, CDR2 YYEEEE. This CDR3 has 14 amino acids. CDR3 sequence reads: CASSTGQALRGAFF. In nucleotides, the CDR3 is TGTGCCAGCAGCACTGGACAGGCCCTTCGGGGCGCTTTCTTT.